Listed here are 25 T cell receptor beta chains from one sample, sequenced in a study of blood T cells in healthy people across ages. The authors ran a second PCR of 7 to 11 cycles using a sample-barcoded 5' primer and a J-beta primer mix. TCRdb reprocessed the 5' RACE reads via MiXCR and lists one record per CDR3 protein. Among approximately 1.5 million distinct CDR3 sequences listed, about 32% were seen once. What was sequenced was blood. These receptors were taken from a woman in her 30s in good health.

This clonotype turned up a few times. This chain joins TRBV20-1 and TRBJ2-1, with D maybe TRBD2 (7 bases). Germline CDR1 and CDR2: DFQATT and SNEGSKA (reference sequence). The CDR3 loop spans 13 amino acids. Trimming cost V 5 bases and J 4 bases, with 12 bases left between them. The DNA of the CDR3 is TGCAGTGCTGGAGGGGGAGGGTACAATGAGCAGTTCTTC. It is translated as CSAGGGGYNEQFF.

In regard to this clonotype: The germline gene is not matched at one end of the junction; a read error may be the cause. The rearrangement links TRBV6-5 to TRBJ2-3, with D unresolved. Per germline, CDR1 MNHEY and CDR2 SVGAGI. CDR3 length: 11 amino acids. The CDR3 DNA reads TGTACCAGCACTGGGTTGGATACGCAGTATTTT. As protein: CTSTGLDTQYF.

This clonotype was counted at least ten times. The rearrangement uses TRBV6-2 or TRBV6-3 and TRBJ2-1; D is ambiguous. Per the germline V gene, CDR1 is MNHEY and CDR2 is SVGEGT. V was shortened by 2 bases and J by 10 bases, with 9 bases between the two germline ends. There are 12 residues in the CDR3. CDR3 nucleotides: TGTGCCAGCAGTTACGTGAGTTGGGAGCAGTTCTTC. Translating it yields CASSYVSWEQFF.

This clonotype was seen a handful of times. The V gene is TRBV4-1, the J gene TRBJ2-7; 12 bases align to TRBD2. The V gene's germline CDR1 is MGHRA and CDR2 YSYEKL. With V trimmed by 5 bases and J by 3 bases, 14 bases remained unmatched. The CDR3 is made up of 18 amino acids. CDR3 bases: TGCGCCAGCAGCTCACCCGGGGGGACTAGCGGGCCGATCTACGAGCAGTACTTC. Residues: CASSSPGGTSGPIYEQYF.

This clonotype was observed a handful of times. The rearrangement joins TRBV5-1 to TRBJ1-1, with 7 bases identical to TRBD1. There are 16 residues in the CDR3. With 0 bases clipped from V and 0 bases from J, the junction kept 5 bases outside the gene matches. Germline V gives CDR1 SGHRS, CDR2 YFSETQ. The CDR3 DNA sequence: TGCGCCAGCAGCTTGGCTACGGGACAGATGAACACTGAAGCTTTCTTT. It codes for CASSLATGQMNTEAFF.

This clonotype came up a few times. The chain links TRBV28 to TRBJ2-3; D unresolved. The CDR3 covers 15 residues. Germline CDR1 and CDR2: MDHEN and SYDVKM. V lost 2 bases and J lost 4, with 13 bases in between. CDR3 in amino acids: CASSLRRSRADTQYF. The CDR3 nucleotides are TGTGCCAGCAGTTTAAGACGGTCAAGGGCAGATACGCAGTATTTT.

The chain recombines TRBV5-4 with TRBJ2-3; D gene ambiguous. CDR1 SGHNT and CDR2 YYREEE come from the germline V gene (reference sequence). V was trimmed by 3 bases and J by 5 bases, leaving 10 bases between them. The CDR3 runs 13 residues. Here the CDR3 DNA reads TGTGCCAGCAGCTCCGCGACAAAAGATACGCAGTATTTT. Protein product: CASSSATKDTQYF.

This clonotype was counted a few times. V gene TRBV9 combines with J gene TRBJ2-1; D call uncertain. V was trimmed by 4 bases and J by 7 bases, leaving 12 bases between them. The CDR3 is made up of 13 amino acids. Germline loops: CDR1 SGDLS, CDR2 YYNGEE. CDR3 sequence: CASSFEGLNEQFF. Written as DNA, the CDR3 is TGTGCCAGCAGCTTCGAAGGGCTAAATGAGCAGTTCTTC.

The chain recombines TRBV20-1 with TRBJ1-5; 12 positions match TRBD1. The V gene's germline CDR1 is DFQATT and CDR2 SNEGSKA (reference sequence). With V trimmed by 6 bases and J by 0 bases, 9 bases remained unmatched. This CDR3 spans 17 amino acids. Here the CDR3 reads CSAQRGTGGYSNQPQHF. In DNA, the CDR3 is TGCAGTGCACAAAGGGGGACAGGGGGCTATAGCAATCAGCCCCAGCATTTT.

The V call is TRBV20-1, the J call TRBJ2-3; a possible D gene is TRBD1 (6 bases). With 5 bases removed from V and 0 bases from J, the gap between germline ends came to 15 bases. The germline CDR1 and CDR2 sequences are DFQATT and SNEGSKA (reference sequence). There are 15 residues in the CDR3. The CDR3 loop reads CSASQGGWSTDTQYF. CDR3 bases: TGCAGTGCTTCACAGGGTGGATGGAGCACAGATACGCAGTATTTT.

The chain joins TRBV20-1 to TRBJ2-3; D unresolved. Germline CDR1 DFQATT, CDR2 SNEGSKA (reference sequence). This CDR3 region has 14 residues. The CDR3: CSMPAASSTDTQYF. The CDR3 bases are TGCAGCATGCCGGCGGCATCAAGCACAGATACGCAGTATTTT.

J is TRBJ1-4 and V is TRBV27; 7 positions match TRBD1. The CDR3 has 16 residues. Germline trimming cut 4 bases from V and 5 bases from J; bases unmatched to any gene: 10. Germline CDR1 reads MNHEY; CDR2 reads SMNVEV (reference sequence). This CDR3 is CASSSLRQGPNEKLFF. In DNA form, the CDR3 reads TGTGCCAGCAGTTCTCTCCGACAGGGACCCAATGAAAAACTGTTTTTT.

The chain recombines TRBV13 with TRBJ2-1; D is perhaps TRBD2 (5 bases). The V and J ends lost 8 bases and 6 bases respectively, with 17 bases between them. Germline values: CDR1 PRHDT, CDR2 FYEKMQ (reference sequence). This CDR3 has 14 residues. The CDR3 region is CASGRGGELNEQFF. CDR3 nucleotide sequence: TGTGCCAGCGGACGGGGTGGGGAGCTCAATGAGCAGTTCTTC. Complete variable domain (other parts from reference TRBV13 and TRBJ2-1): AAGVIQSPRHLIKEKRETATLKCYPIPRHDTVYWYQQGPGQDPQFLISFYEKMQSDKGSIPDRFSAQQFSDYHSELNMSSLELGDSALYFCASGRGGELNEQFFGPGTRLTVL.

This clonotype was observed many times. The chain is built from TRBV4-1 and TRBJ2-7, with 9 positions matching TRBD2. The CDR3 covers 16 residues. Trimming at V came to 1 base and at J to 6 bases, leaving 10 bases not matched to a gene. Germline values: CDR1 MGHRA, CDR2 YSYEKL. CDR3 loop: CASSQVVPAGGGEQYF. The DNA of the CDR3 is TGCGCCAGCAGCCAAGTAGTTCCAGCGGGAGGAGGCGAGCAGTACTTC.

V is TRBV4-1 and J is TRBJ2-3; no clear D. Deletions cut 4 bases from V and 2 bases from J, with 7 bases between. Germline V gene lookup returns CDR1 MGHRA and CDR2 YSYEKL. The CDR3 runs to 13 residues. CDR3: CASSPPHTDTQYF. CDR3 DNA: TGCGCCAGCAGCCCGCCTCACACAGATACGCAGTATTTT.

This chain uses TRBV7-2 with TRBJ2-5; possibly TRBD2 for D (5 bases). V was trimmed by 5 bases and J by 9 bases, leaving 22 bases between them. Germline lookup yields CDR1 SGHTA and CDR2 FQGNSA. The CDR3 loop spans 15 amino acids. The CDR3 DNA reads as TGTGCCAGCAGCCTAGTGGCTAGTCCAGTCGGGGCCCAGTACTTC. This gives the protein CASSLVASPVGAQYF.

Of note for this clonotype: The junction differs from germline at one of its ends, possibly a read error. This chain connects TRBV7-9 to TRBJ2-6; 9 bases are shared with TRBD2. The germline V gene encodes CDR1 SEHNR and CDR2 FQNEAQ (reference sequence). The CDR3 runs 18 residues. The CDR3 loop is CASSPRGGLASGANVPTF. As DNA, the CDR3 is TGTGCCAGCAGCCCGAGGGGGGGACTAGCATCTGGGGCCAACGTCCCGACTTTC.

A note on this clonotype: A much larger clone differs from this one at a single base, so this may be a read error. The chain is built from TRBV29-1 and TRBJ2-7; D is perhaps TRBD2 (5 bases). This CDR3 contains 12 residues. In germline, CDR1 is SQVTM, CDR2 ANQGSEA. The CDR3 is CSVGRRSYGQYF. The CDR3, as DNA: TGCAGCGTTGGGAGGAGATCCTACGGGCAGTACTTC.

As concerns this clonotype: A read error is possible here, since a much larger clone lies one base away. The V gene is TRBV12-3 or TRBV12-4, the J gene TRBJ1-5; possibly TRBD1 for D (5 bases). V lost 4 bases, J lost 3 bases, and 13 bases lay in between. The CDR3 extends over 15 amino acids. This CDR3 is CASSSSGTDNQPQHF. Written as DNA, the CDR3 is TGTGCCAGCAGTTCCTCCGGGACCGACAATCAGCCCCAGCATTTT.

CDR3 residues: CAWSGTLSSYNSPLHF. The CDR3 DNA reads as TGTGCCTGGAGTGGCACTCTCAGCTCCTATAATTCACCCCTCCACTTT. This sequence joins TRBV30 and TRBJ1-6; D uncertain. Germline lookup yields CDR1 GTSNPN and CDR2 SVGIG (reference sequence). The V end was cut by 1 base, the J end by 0 bases, with 10 bases between. The CDR3 contains 16 residues.

In its sample, this clonotype was seen a few times. The chain couples TRBV4-2 to TRBJ1-2; D possibly corresponds to TRBD1 (5 bases). The CDR3 has 15 residues. V was trimmed by 1 base and J by 6 bases, leaving 15 bases between them. Germline CDR1 and CDR2: LGHNA and YNFKEQ. The CDR3 DNA follows: TGTGCCAGCAGCCAAGCCTTACAGGAGGTGGATGGCTACACCTTC. Translation gives CASSQALQEVDGYTF.

In its sample, this clonotype was seen a few times. V and J are TRBV7-9 and TRBJ1-1, with D possibly TRBD1 on 5 matching bases. The CDR3 extends over 14 amino acids. CDR1 SEHNR and CDR2 FQNEAQ come from the germline V gene (reference sequence). V lost 7 bases and J lost 1, with 13 bases in between. The CDR3 nucleotides read TGTGCCAGCAATGGGAGAGGGGCGAACACTGAAGCTTTCTTT. Translation gives CASNGRGANTEAFF.

The V call is TRBV2, the J call TRBJ1-2; TRBD1 matches at 7 bases. The CDR3 covers 15 residues. Germline CDR1 and CDR2: SNHLY and FYNNEI. J lost 2 bases, V lost 6 bases, and 9 bases had no gene match. Here the CDR3 reads CASSRGQAPNYGYTF. Here the CDR3 DNA reads TGTGCCAGCAGCCGCGGACAGGCGCCAAACTATGGCTACACCTTC.

This clonotype was detected ten times or more. This CDR3 reads CASSLKDSRREQYF. The CDR3 nucleotides are TGTGCCAGCAGCTTGAAGGACAGCCGTCGCGAGCAGTACTTC. The gene calls are TRBV5-6 and TRBJ2-7; tentative D call: TRBD1 (6 bases). Germline CDR1 and CDR2: SGHDT and YYEEEE. Trimming took 1 base from V and 6 from J, leaving 14 bases between them. The CDR3 consists of 14 residues. The full variable domain, completed using reference TRBV5-6 and TRBJ2-7, is DAGVTQSPTHLIKTRGQQVTLRCSPKSGHDTVSWYQQALGQGPQFIFQYYEEEERQRGNFPDRFSGHQFPNYSSELNVNALLLGDSALYLCASSLKDSRREQYFGPGTRLTVT.

V gene TRBV20-1 combines with J gene TRBJ1-5; D is ambiguous. This CDR3 has 13 amino acids. The V gene lost 3 bases and the J gene lost 4 bases, with 10 bases spanning the gap. Germline assignment: CDR1 DFQATT and CDR2 SNEGSKA (reference sequence). This chain's CDR3 is CSASRAENQPQHF. DNA for the CDR3: TGCAGTGCTAGTAGGGCAGAAAATCAGCCCCAGCATTTT.